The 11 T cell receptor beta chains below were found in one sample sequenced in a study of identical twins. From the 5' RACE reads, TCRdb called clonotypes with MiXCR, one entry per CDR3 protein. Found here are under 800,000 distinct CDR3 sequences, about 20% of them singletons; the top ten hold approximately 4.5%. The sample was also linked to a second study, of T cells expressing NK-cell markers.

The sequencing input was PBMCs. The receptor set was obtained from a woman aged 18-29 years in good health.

The CDR3 DNA sequence: TGCAGTGCTGTGACTAGCGGAGAGACCCAGTACTTC. Residues: CSAVTSGETQYF. V and J are TRBV20-1 and TRBJ2-5; 9 nucleotides align to TRBD2. Per germline, CDR1 DFQATT and CDR2 SNEGSKA (reference sequence). V lost 5 bases to trimming and J lost 4 bases; unmatched junction nucleotides: 2. The CDR3 contains 12 residues.

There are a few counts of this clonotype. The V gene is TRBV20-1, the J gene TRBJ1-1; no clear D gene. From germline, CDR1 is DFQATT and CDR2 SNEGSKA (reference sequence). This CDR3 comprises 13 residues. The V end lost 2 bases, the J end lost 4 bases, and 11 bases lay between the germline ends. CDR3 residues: CSARRIGSTEAFF. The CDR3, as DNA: TGCAGTGCTAGAAGGATTGGCAGCACTGAAGCTTTCTTT.

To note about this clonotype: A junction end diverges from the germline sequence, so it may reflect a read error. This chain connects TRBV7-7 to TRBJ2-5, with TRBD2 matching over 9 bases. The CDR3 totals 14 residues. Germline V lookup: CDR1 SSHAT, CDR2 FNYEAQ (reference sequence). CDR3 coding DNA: TGTGCTAGCAGCTTAGGTGGTAGCGGGAGGACCCAGTACTTC. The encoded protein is CASSLGGSGRTQYF.

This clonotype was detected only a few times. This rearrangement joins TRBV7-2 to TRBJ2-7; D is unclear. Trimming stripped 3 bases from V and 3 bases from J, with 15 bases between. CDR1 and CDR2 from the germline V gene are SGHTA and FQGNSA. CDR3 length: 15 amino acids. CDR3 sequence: CASSFSDGSIYEQYF. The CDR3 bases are TGTGCCAGCAGCTTCAGTGACGGGTCGATCTACGAGCAGTACTTC.

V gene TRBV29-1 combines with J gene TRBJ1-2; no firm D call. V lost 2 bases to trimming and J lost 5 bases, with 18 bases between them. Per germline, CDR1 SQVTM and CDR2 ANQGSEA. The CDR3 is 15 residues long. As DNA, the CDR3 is TGCAGCGTTGAATCCCAGAGTTTCGGGGTTTATGGCTACACCTTC. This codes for CSVESQSFGVYGYTF.

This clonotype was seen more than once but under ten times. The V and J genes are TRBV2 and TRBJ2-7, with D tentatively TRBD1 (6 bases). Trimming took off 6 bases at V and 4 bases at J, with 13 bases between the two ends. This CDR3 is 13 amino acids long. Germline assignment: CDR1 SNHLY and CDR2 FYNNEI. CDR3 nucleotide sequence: TGTGCCAGCAGAGAGGACAGAACATACGAGCAGTACTTC. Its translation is CASREDRTYEQYF.

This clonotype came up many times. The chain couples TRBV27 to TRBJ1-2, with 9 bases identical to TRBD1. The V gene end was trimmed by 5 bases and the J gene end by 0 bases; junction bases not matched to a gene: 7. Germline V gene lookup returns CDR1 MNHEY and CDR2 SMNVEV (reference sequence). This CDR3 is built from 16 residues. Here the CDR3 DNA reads TGTGCCAGCAGTCCCGGGACAGGGAGCTCTAACTATGGCTACACCTTC. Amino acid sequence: CASSPGTGSSNYGYTF.

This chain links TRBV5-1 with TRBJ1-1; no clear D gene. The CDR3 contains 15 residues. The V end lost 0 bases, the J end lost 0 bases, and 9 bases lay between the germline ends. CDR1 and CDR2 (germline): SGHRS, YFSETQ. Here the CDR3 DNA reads TGCGCCAGCAGCTTGGGAGCTCCCTTGAACACTGAAGCTTTCTTT. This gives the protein CASSLGAPLNTEAFF.

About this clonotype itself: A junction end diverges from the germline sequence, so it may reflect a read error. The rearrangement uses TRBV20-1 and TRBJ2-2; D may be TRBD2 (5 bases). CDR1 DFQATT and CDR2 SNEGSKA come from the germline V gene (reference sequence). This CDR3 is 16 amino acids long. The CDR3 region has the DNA TGCAGTGCTGGAGGCCCGAGGTCTGCGAACGCCGGGGAGCTGTTTTTT. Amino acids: CSAGGPRSANAGELFF.

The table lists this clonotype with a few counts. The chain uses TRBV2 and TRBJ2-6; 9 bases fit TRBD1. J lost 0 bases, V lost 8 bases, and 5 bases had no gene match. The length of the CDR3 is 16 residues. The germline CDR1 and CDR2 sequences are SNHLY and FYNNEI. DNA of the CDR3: TGTGCCAGCTCCGGGACAGGGATCTCTGGGGCCAACGTCCTGACTTTC. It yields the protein CASSGTGISGANVLTF.

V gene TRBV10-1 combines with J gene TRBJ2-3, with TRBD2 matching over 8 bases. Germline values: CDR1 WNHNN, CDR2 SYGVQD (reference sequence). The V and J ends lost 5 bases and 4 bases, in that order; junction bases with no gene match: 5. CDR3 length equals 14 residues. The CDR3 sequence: CASSLAGKPDTQYF. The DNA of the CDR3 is TGCGCCAGCAGTTTAGCGGGAAAGCCAGATACGCAGTATTTT.